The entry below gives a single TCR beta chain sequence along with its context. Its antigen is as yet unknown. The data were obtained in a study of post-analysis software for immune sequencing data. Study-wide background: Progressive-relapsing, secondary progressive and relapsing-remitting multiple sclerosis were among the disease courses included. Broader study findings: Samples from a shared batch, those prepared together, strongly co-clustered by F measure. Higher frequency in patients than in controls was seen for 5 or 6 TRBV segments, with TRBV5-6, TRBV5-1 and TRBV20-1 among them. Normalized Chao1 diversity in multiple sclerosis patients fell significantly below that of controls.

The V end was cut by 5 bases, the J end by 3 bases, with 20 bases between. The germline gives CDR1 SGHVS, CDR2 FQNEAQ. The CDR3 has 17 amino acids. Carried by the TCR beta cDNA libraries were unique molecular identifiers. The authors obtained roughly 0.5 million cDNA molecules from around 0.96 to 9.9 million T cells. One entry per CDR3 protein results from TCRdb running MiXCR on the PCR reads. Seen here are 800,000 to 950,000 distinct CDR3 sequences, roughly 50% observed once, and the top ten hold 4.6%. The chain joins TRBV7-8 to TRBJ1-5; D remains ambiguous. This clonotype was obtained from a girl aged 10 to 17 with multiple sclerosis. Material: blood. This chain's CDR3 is CASSKARATNDNQPQHF. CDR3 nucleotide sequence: TGTGCCAGCAGCAAGGCCCGGGCCACCAACGACAATCAGCCCCAGCATTTT.